This T cell receptor (beta chain) stems from a study of T cell responses to AZD1222 COVID-19 vaccine. The overall study: Recipients boosted at about 4 weeks or about 12 weeks are pooled. Whole-study results and caveats: CD4 TCRs associated with vaccination spanned spike, dominating at 160-218 and 743-854. Possibly, clonal diversity was underestimated; donors were largely white British and included more females. All repertoire sampling was performed exclusively after the peak T cell response.

CDR1 is MNHNY and CDR2 is SVGAGI in the germline V gene (reference sequence). V lost 2 bases and J lost 4, with 12 bases in between. The CDR3 runs 15 residues. Generated by immunoSEQ multiplex PCR, the TCRdb table keeps only in-frame clones and is missing some. The table includes about 120,000 clones, around 89% detected once. Notes on this clone: Its antigen remains unidentified.

The chain carries TRBV6-6 and TRBJ1-5; D remains ambiguous. This sample comprised peripheral blood, obtained on day 0 of AZD1222 vaccination. The receptor was derived from an adult in good health. The CDR3 coding sequence is TGTGCCAGCAGTTACGGGTCGATGAAAAATCAGCCCCAGCATTTT. It encodes CASSYGSMKNQPQHF.